The present TCR beta chain was sequenced within a study of blood T cell repertoires in COVID-19. At the level of the study: Sample material is recorded as cDNA or gDNA derived from T cells, B-cell-depleted T cells, or PBMCs.

Per the germline V gene, CDR1 is SGHNT and CDR2 is YYREEE (reference sequence). This CDR3 contains 14 residues. The V end lost 0 bases, the J end lost 2 bases, and 9 bases lay between the germline ends. Only a few counts were recorded for this clone. Sequenced by immunoSEQ multiplex PCR; TCRdb stores in-frame clones only, minus some. The table lists about 100,000 clones, around four fifths of them singletons. This TCR was recovered from a middle-aged man with active or convalescent COVID-19. The sequencing input was peripheral blood. V is TRBV5-4 and J is TRBJ2-7; no reliable D call. CDR3: CASSLGQNAYEQYF. The CDR3 nucleotides read TGTGCCAGCAGCTTGGGACAAAACGCCTACGAGCAGTACTTC.